Shown below are 32 T cell receptor beta chains from a single sample sequenced in a study of Graves' ophthalmopathy and Graves' hyperthyroidism. Amplifying from RNA transcripts, the study obtained TCR beta CDR3 regions. After a first-round RT-PCR with HTBI primers, a second-round multiplex PCR was run. TCRdb analysed the multiplex PCR reads with MiXCR anew, one entry per CDR3 protein. The sample has hundreds of thousands of distinct CDR3 sequences, roughly 20% seen once; the top ten hold roughly 7.4%. Source material: peripheral blood. These receptors were obtained from a woman in her late teens or twenties with stable Graves' hyperthyroidism. Some clones in this sample may be carry-over from other donors' samples.

This clonotype was seen only once. This chain links TRBV5-4 with TRBJ1-2, with D unresolved. The CDR3 runs to 14 residues. The germline CDR1 and CDR2 sequences are SGHNT and YYREEE (reference sequence). V lost 4 bases and J lost 2, with 12 bases in between. CDR3 amino acids: CASSQEGLNYGYTF. CDR3 DNA sequence: TGTGCCAGCAGCCAAGAAGGACTCAACTATGGCTACACCTTC.

This clonotype was seen many times. This chain uses TRBV20-1 with TRBJ2-3; D tentatively reads TRBD1 or TRBD2 (6 bases each). The CDR3 is 14 residues long. Germline V gene data show CDR1 as DFQATT and CDR2 as SNEGSKA (reference sequence). The V gene lost 6 bases and the J gene lost 3 bases, with 16 bases spanning the gap. The CDR3 sequence: CSATSRGPTDTQYF. The CDR3 DNA follows: TGCAGTGCGACATCTCGGGGGCCGACAGATACGCAGTATTTT.

This clonotype was recorded at least ten times. The J gene is TRBJ2-2, the V gene TRBV5-1, with D perhaps TRBD2 (5 bases). Germline CDR1 SGHRS, CDR2 YFSETQ. V was trimmed by 2 bases and J by 4 bases, leaving 15 bases between them. This CDR3 spans 16 amino acids. Written as DNA, the CDR3 is TGCGCCAGCAGCTTAACATCGGGGTCGAGCACCGGGGAGCTGTTTTTT. Residues: CASSLTSGSSTGELFF.

This clonotype was detected a few times. This chain connects TRBV6-5 to TRBJ2-7; 10 bases line up with TRBD2. The CDR3 length is 15 residues. Germline loops: CDR1 MNHEY, CDR2 SVGAGI. V dropped 0 bases and J dropped 7; count of bases not matched to a gene: 6. The DNA of the CDR3 is TGTGCCAGCAGTTACTCGGCTAGCGGGAGTAGGGAGCAGTACTTC. Encoded protein: CASSYSASGSREQYF.

This clonotype was seen repeatedly, ten times or more. This sequence joins TRBV4-1 and TRBJ1-5; TRBD1 might be the D (6 bases). This CDR3 is built from 15 residues. V was shortened by 2 bases and J by 2 bases, with 10 bases between the two germline ends. Germline lookup yields CDR1 MGHRA and CDR2 YSYEKL. CDR3 DNA: TGCGCCAGCAGCCAACAGGGGTGGGGCAATCAGCCCCAGCATTTT. Amino acid sequence: CASSQQGWGNQPQHF.

This clonotype was counted at least ten times. The V call is TRBV29-1, the J call TRBJ1-1; TRBD1 aligns across 9 bases. Germline loops: CDR1 SQVTM, CDR2 ANQGSEA. This CDR3 contains 12 residues. V was clipped by 4 bases and J by 5 bases; unmatched bases: 2. Written as DNA, the CDR3 is TGCAGCGTTGGGACAGGGGTAACTGAAGCTTTCTTT. This encodes CSVGTGVTEAFF.

V is TRBV6-5 and J is TRBJ1-2; D is unclear. The CDR3 loop spans 17 amino acids. Trimming removed 2 bases from V and 2 bases from J, with 18 bases in between. Germline-derived CDR1 and CDR2 are MNHEY and SVGAGI. CDR3 sequence: CASSYLFDTTHNYGYTF. The CDR3 region has the DNA TGTGCCAGCAGTTACCTATTCGACACGACACACAACTATGGCTACACCTTC.

This chain uses TRBV28 with TRBJ1-2, with 7 bases identical to TRBD1. The CDR3 length is 16 residues. J lost 3 bases, V lost 3 bases, and 10 bases had no gene match. Germline V gene lookup returns CDR1 MDHEN and CDR2 SYDVKM. CDR3 DNA: TGTGCCAGCAGTTTCGGACTTGGCAGGGGGGACTATGGCTACACCTTC. Its protein product is CASSFGLGRGDYGYTF.

The sample holds many counts of this clonotype. The CDR3 here is CASSYNGPGEQYF. The CDR3 coding sequence is TGTGCCAGCAGTTATAACGGTCCGGGGGAGCAGTACTTC. The rearrangement links TRBV27 to TRBJ2-7, with D tentatively TRBD2 (5 bases). V was shortened by 4 bases and J by 7 bases, with 14 bases between the two germline ends. Germline assignment: CDR1 MNHEY and CDR2 SMNVEV (reference sequence). The CDR3 loop spans 13 amino acids.

This clonotype was detected ten times or more. The V gene is TRBV7-2, the J gene TRBJ2-7, with 7 bases lining up with TRBD1. V gave up 5 bases and J gave up 2 bases; unmatched junction bases: 9. Germline V gives CDR1 SGHTA, CDR2 FQGNSA. CDR3 length equals 15 residues. CDR3 DNA sequence: TGTGCCAGCAGCCTGCCCGGGACAGCCACCTACGAGCAGTACTTC. It specifies CASSLPGTATYEQYF.

As regards this clonotype: A read error may be the cause here, since a much bigger clone is one base away. The rearrangement links TRBV15 to TRBJ2-2, with D hard to call. There are 12 residues in the CDR3. Looked up from germline, CDR1 is LNHNV and CDR2 is YYDKDF (reference sequence). V shed 0 bases and J shed 5 bases, with 1 base lying between them. The CDR3 is CATSRDTGELFF. The CDR3 nucleotides are TGTGCCACCAGCAGAGATACCGGGGAGCTGTTTTTT.

This clonotype was detected ten times or more. This chain connects TRBV19 to TRBJ1-2, with TRBD1 matching 7 bases. There are 15 residues in the CDR3. Germline CDR1 is LNHDA and CDR2 is SQIVND (reference sequence). After removal of 5 bases from V and 4 bases from J, the junction contained 10 bases not matched to a gene. CDR3 in amino acids: CASSSRQGRVYGYTF. CDR3 sequence (DNA): TGTGCCAGTAGTTCAAGACAGGGACGAGTCTATGGCTACACCTTC.

This clonotype has just a few counts. CDR3 protein: CSLAGVYETQYF. The CDR3 DNA reads as TGCAGCCTAGCGGGGGTATATGAGACCCAGTACTTC. The chain links TRBV20-1 to TRBJ2-5, with 10 bases identical to TRBD2. There are 12 residues in the CDR3. The germline V gene encodes CDR1 DFQATT and CDR2 SNEGSKA (reference sequence).

This clonotype was recorded at least ten times. The chain joins TRBV6-1 to TRBJ1-1; D possibly corresponds to TRBD1 (6 bases). The V gene lost 2 bases and the J gene lost 1 base, with 17 bases spanning the gap. CDR1 and CDR2 from the germline V gene are MNHNS and SASEGT. The CDR3 contains 17 residues. Here the CDR3 reads CASSETLGGAGNTEAFF. CDR3 sequence (DNA): TGTGCCAGCAGTGAAACCCTTGGGGGCGCAGGGAACACTGAAGCTTTCTTT.

V is TRBV6-2 or TRBV6-3 and J is TRBJ2-7; perhaps TRBD2 as D (5 bases). Trimming removed 10 bases at V and 3 bases at J, with 16 bases between. Germline loops: CDR1 MNHEY, CDR2 SVGEGT. This CDR3 comprises 13 residues. The CDR3 region is CATMGAPGYEQYF. The DNA of the CDR3 is TGTGCCACCATGGGAGCGCCCGGCTACGAGCAGTACTTC.

This CDR3 reads CASLNRGRNTEAFF. CDR3 coding DNA: TGTGCCAGCTTAAACAGGGGGCGGAACACTGAAGCTTTCTTT. This chain links TRBV19 with TRBJ1-1, with TRBD1 matching 9 bases. With 9 bases clipped from V and 1 base from J, the junction kept 6 bases outside the gene matches. Germline V gene lookup returns CDR1 LNHDA and CDR2 SQIVND (reference sequence). This CDR3 has 14 amino acids.

The CDR3 region is CASSLWDRSYGYTF. Written as DNA, the CDR3 is TGTGCCAGCAGTTTGTGGGACAGGAGTTATGGCTACACCTTC. The rearrangement links TRBV12-3 or TRBV12-4 to TRBJ1-2; TRBD1 aligns across 8 bases. This CDR3 comprises 14 residues. The V and J ends lost 3 bases and 5 bases, in that order; junction bases with no gene match: 5.

This clonotype was observed a few times. CDR3: CSAHHYSGRVGEQYF. CDR3 DNA: TGCAGTGCTCACCACTATAGCGGGAGGGTGGGCGAGCAGTACTTC. V usage is TRBV20-1 and J usage is TRBJ2-7, with 11 bases aligning to TRBD2. The V and J ends lost 5 bases and 6 bases, in that order; junction bases with no gene match: 12. The CDR3 covers 15 residues. Germline V gene data show CDR1 as DFQATT and CDR2 as SNEGSKA (reference sequence).

Comments on this clonotype: The junction departs from the called germline gene at one end, perhaps through a read error. The J gene is TRBJ1-1, the V gene TRBV6-5; D is possibly TRBD1 (6 bases). The V gene's germline CDR1 is MNHEY and CDR2 SVGAGI. The length of the CDR3 is 13 residues. CDR3: CASSYYRATEACF. CDR3 DNA: TGTGCCAGCAGTTATTACAGGGCCACTGAAGCTTGCTTT.

The V and J genes are TRBV6-1 and TRBJ2-5; D is ambiguous. This CDR3 spans 12 amino acids. V was cut by 7 bases and J by 5 bases, with 11 bases left in between. CDR1 and CDR2 from the germline V gene are MNHNS and SASEGT. The CDR3 protein is CASIGILETQYF. The CDR3 region has the DNA TGTGCCAGCATTGGAATTTTGGAGACCCAGTACTTC.

This clonotype was counted many times. The V call is TRBV19, the J call TRBJ1-1, with D perhaps TRBD1 (6 bases). Germline-derived CDR1 and CDR2 are LNHDA and SQIVND (reference sequence). V lost 2 bases and J 5 bases, leaving 12 bases between the germline ends. The CDR3 covers 14 residues. The CDR3 region is CASSISGRGTEAFF. The CDR3 nucleotides are TGTGCCAGTAGTATATCGGGCAGGGGTACTGAAGCTTTCTTT.

The chain links TRBV29-1 to TRBJ2-7; 8 bases are shared with TRBD1. The CDR3 runs to 13 residues. Germline V gives CDR1 SQVTM, CDR2 ANQGSEA. J lost 3 bases, V lost 5 bases, and 6 bases had no gene match. CDR3 sequence reads: CSVWGQEFYEQYF. DNA for the CDR3: TGCAGCGTTTGGGGACAGGAGTTCTACGAGCAGTACTTC.

A few counts support this clonotype. The CDR3 sequence: CASSLHKTGGYTF. Written as DNA, the CDR3 is TGTGCCAGCAGCCTACACAAAACGGGGGGCTACACCTTC. The rearrangement uses TRBV12-3 or TRBV12-4 and TRBJ1-2; D is unclear. V lost 6 bases and J lost 8, with 16 bases in between. The CDR3 runs to 13 residues.

The chain uses TRBV28 and TRBJ1-2; D is undetermined. The germline CDR1 and CDR2 sequences are MDHEN and SYDVKM. The CDR3 extends over 12 amino acids. Trimming removed 4 bases from V and 8 bases from J, with 11 bases in between. CDR3 coding DNA: TGTGCCAGCAGTTCCTATACTATGGGCTACACCTTC. It translates to CASSSYTMGYTF.

The chain couples TRBV5-1 to TRBJ1-2; D is undetermined. Germline lookup yields CDR1 SGHRS and CDR2 YFSETQ. V was pared by 0 bases and J by 4 bases, with 13 bases between. The CDR3 runs 15 residues. CDR3 sequence reads: CASSLVSGNTYGYTF. CDR3 nucleotides: TGCGCCAGCAGCTTGGTTTCCGGGAATACCTATGGCTACACCTTC.

In DNA, the CDR3 is TGTGCCAGCAGCCCCCCTGGGAACGTCTACTATGGCTACACCTTC. Encoded protein: CASSPPGNVYYGYTF. The chain combines TRBV12-3 or TRBV12-4 with TRBJ1-2; D remains ambiguous. This CDR3 region has 15 residues. The V gene lost 6 bases and the J gene lost 3 bases, with 17 bases spanning the gap.

The table lists this clonotype with many counts. The chain carries TRBV6-5 and TRBJ2-5; D possibly corresponds to TRBD1 (6 bases). The CDR3 consists of 14 residues. Trimming cost V 6 bases and J 2 bases, with 13 bases left between them. Germline V CDR1 and CDR2: MNHEY, SVGAGI. CDR3 residues: CASRPGGGQETQYF. As DNA, the CDR3 is TGTGCCAGCAGACCTGGGGGCGGGCAAGAGACCCAGTACTTC.

Many counts were recorded for this clonotype. The V gene is TRBV7-8, the J gene TRBJ2-3; D may be TRBD2 (6 bases). From germline, CDR1 is SGHVS and CDR2 FQNEAQ. Trimming stripped 5 bases from V and 0 bases from J, with 15 bases between. This CDR3 has 16 residues. The CDR3 sequence: CASSVRDSSSTDTQYF. The CDR3 DNA follows: TGTGCCAGCAGCGTCCGGGACTCCTCTAGCACAGATACGCAGTATTTT.

V is TRBV19 and J is TRBJ1-1; no firm D call. The CDR3 has 13 residues. Trimming pared 10 bases from V and 1 base from J, leaving 13 bases between. Per the germline V gene, CDR1 is LNHDA and CDR2 is SQIVND (reference sequence). CDR3 amino acids: CATGRLGNTEAFF. The CDR3 coding sequence is TGTGCCACCGGGAGGTTGGGGAACACTGAAGCTTTCTTT.

CDR3 nucleotide sequence: TGTGCCAGCAGCTTAGCGGTGGGATTCTATGGCTACACCTTC. Its protein product is CASSLAVGFYGYTF. J is TRBJ1-2 and V is TRBV7-9; D unresolved. The CDR3 sequence is 14 residues long. With 0 bases removed from V and 4 bases from J, the gap between germline ends came to 9 bases. The V gene's germline CDR1 is SEHNR and CDR2 FQNEAQ (reference sequence).

This clonotype was seen ten or more times. The V and J genes are TRBV27 and TRBJ1-5; D remains ambiguous. The V gene's germline CDR1 is MNHEY and CDR2 SMNVEV (reference sequence). This CDR3 is built from 13 residues. Trimming took 5 bases from V and 3 from J, leaving 8 bases between them. The CDR3 DNA sequence: TGTGCCAGCAGTACGGTCCCCAATCAGCCCCAGCATTTT. The encoded protein is CASSTVPNQPQHF.

This clonotype was recorded a few times. The chain joins TRBV7-8 to TRBJ1-1; D may be TRBD1 (5 bases). The CDR3 sequence is 12 residues long. Trimming shortened V by 4 bases and J by 8 bases, and 11 bases separated the two germline ends. CDR1 and CDR2 from the germline V gene are SGHVS and FQNEAQ. CDR3 loop: CASSSVGQEAFF. The CDR3 region has the DNA TGTGCCAGCAGCTCGGTGGGGCAGGAAGCTTTCTTT.